One and the same sample provided the 3 T cell receptor beta chains below, sequenced in a study of T cells after somatic rescue of genetic block. Method: immunoSEQ multiplex PCR; TCRdb's copy keeps in-frame clones and lacks some. The sample has 12,000 or so clones, roughly 73% seen once; the top ten hold 15% to 20%. Source material: peripheral blood mononuclear cells (PBMCs). These receptor sequences come from a boy younger than 18.

The V and J genes are TRBV28 and TRBJ2-7, with 10 positions matching TRBD2. CDR3 size: 14 residues. The germline V gene encodes CDR1 MDHEN and CDR2 SYDVKM. With V trimmed by 5 bases and J by 4 bases, 5 bases remained unmatched. The CDR3 DNA reads TGTGCCAGCAGTCTCGGACTAGCGGTGTACGAGCAGTACTTC. This sequence encodes CASSLGLAVYEQYF.

The table lists this clone with a few counts. This sequence joins TRBV6-1 and TRBJ1-2; a weak D match, TRBD1 (6 bases). Germline V gives CDR1 MNHNS, CDR2 SASEGT. The CDR3 extends over 14 amino acids. Deletions cut 2 bases from V and 6 bases from J, with 13 bases between. Here the CDR3 DNA reads TGTGCCAGCAGTGAACGGGTAGGGGGGGATGGCTACACCTTC. It specifies CASSERVGGDGYTF.

The rearrangement links TRBV10-3 to TRBJ2-3; D is perhaps TRBD1 (6 bases). Trimming removed 2 bases at V and 2 bases at J, with 8 bases between. The CDR3 contains 14 residues. Germline V gene lookup returns CDR1 ENHRY and CDR2 SYGVKD. The CDR3 region is CAISERTDTDTQYF. CDR3 bases: TGTGCCATCAGTGAGAGGACAGACACAGATACGCAGTATTTT.